The 19 T cell receptor beta chains in this list originate from one sample, sequenced in a study of shared clonotypes between healthy human individuals. Method: immunoSEQ multiplex PCR; TCRdb's copy keeps in-frame clones and lacks some. The sample records 600,000 to 750,000 clones, about 92% being singletons. Sequenced input: memory CD8+ T cells from PBMCs. The sample's subset: CD45RO+ cells pooled with CCR7-negative TemRA cells. Every receptor here comes from a man between 18 and 29 years old in good health. Some clones in this sample may be carry-over from other donors' samples.

This clone appeared a single time. The J gene is TRBJ1-2, the V gene TRBV28; 7 nucleotides match TRBD1. V was clipped by 4 bases and J by 3 bases; unmatched bases: 14. The CDR3 has 17 amino acids. CDR1 is MDHEN and CDR2 is SYDVKM in the germline V gene. CDR3 residues: CASSSDRRGIMDYGYTF. The CDR3 DNA sequence: TGTGCCAGCAGTTCGGACAGGAGGGGGATTATGGACTATGGCTACACCTTC.

The chain links TRBV6-1 to TRBJ2-2; D is perhaps TRBD1 or TRBD2 (7 bases each). CDR1 MNHNS and CDR2 SASEGT come from the germline V gene. The CDR3 contains 14 residues. The V end lost 6 bases, the J end lost 3 bases, and 11 bases lay between the germline ends. The CDR3 sequence is CASRGGGYTGELFF. In nucleotides, the CDR3 is TGTGCCAGCAGGGGAGGGGGCTACACCGGGGAGCTGTTTTTT.

The rearrangement uses TRBV11-2 and TRBJ2-7, with TRBD1 as a possible D gene (6 bases). The ends were cut back, 5 bases at V and 7 bases at J, with 18 bases in the middle. The V gene's germline CDR1 is SGHAT and CDR2 FQNNGV. The CDR3 length is 14 residues. The CDR3 sequence is CASSRGYRSAEQYF. The CDR3 DNA is TGTGCCAGCAGCAGGGGGTATCGGTCAGCAGAGCAGTACTTC.

The gene calls are TRBV27 and TRBJ2-7, with D unresolved. Germline values: CDR1 MNHEY, CDR2 SMNVEV (reference sequence). This CDR3 is built from 15 residues. V was pared by 1 base and J by 3 bases, with 13 bases between. In DNA, the CDR3 is TGTGCCAGCAGTTTATATAGCACAACGAGCTACGAGCAGTACTTC. It codes for CASSLYSTTSYEQYF.

As concerns this clone: The junction departs from the called germline gene at one end, perhaps through a read error. The V call is TRBV10-2, the J call TRBJ2-1; TRBD1 or TRBD2 may be the D gene (6 bases each). The CDR3 sequence is 15 residues long. Germline CDR1 is WSHSY and CDR2 is SAAADI. CDR3 sequence reads: CASTPRGKVLASWVF. For the CDR3, the DNA is TGCGCCAGCACCCCAAGGGGGAAGGTACTAGCCTCCTGGGTCTTC.

V is TRBV13 and J is TRBJ2-3; D might be TRBD1 or TRBD2, each matching 5 bases. V was clipped by 1 base and J by 0 bases, with 11 bases between them. The length of the CDR3 is 16 residues. The germline gives CDR1 PRHDT, CDR2 FYEKMQ (reference sequence). The CDR3 is CASSLADGASTDTQYF. The CDR3 DNA is TGTGCCAGCAGCTTAGCCGACGGGGCTAGCACAGATACGCAGTATTTT. The full variable domain, completed using reference TRBV13 and TRBJ2-3, is AAGVIQSPRHLIKEKRETATLKCYPIPRHDTVYWYQQGPGQDPQFLISFYEKMQSDKGSIPDRFSAQQFSDYHSELNMSSLELGDSALYFCASSLADGASTDTQYFGPGTRLTVL.

The chain links TRBV7-2 to TRBJ1-2; D is unresolved. Trimming shortened V by 3 bases and J by 2 bases, and 22 bases separated the two germline ends. This CDR3 has 18 amino acids. Per the germline V gene, CDR1 is SGHTA and CDR2 is FQGNSA. In nucleotides, the CDR3 is TGTGCCAGCAGCTTCGTGGCTTCGACCAGACCCCAAAACTATGGCTACACCTTC. Protein sequence: CASSFVASTRPQNYGYTF.

The chain links TRBV27 to TRBJ1-1, with unresolved D. Between the trimmed V and J ends, which lost 1 base and 9 bases, there was a span of 15 bases. The CDR3 covers 14 residues. Per germline, CDR1 MNHEY and CDR2 SMNVEV (reference sequence). The CDR3: CASSLLSAPPKAFF. The DNA for the CDR3 is TGTGCCAGCAGTTTATTATCGGCCCCCCCTAAAGCTTTCTTT.

This clone was seen just once. This chain links TRBV11-2 with TRBJ2-7; D ambiguous. With 5 bases removed from V and 4 bases from J, the gap between germline ends came to 12 bases. Looked up from germline, CDR1 is SGHAT and CDR2 is FQNNGV. CDR3 length: 13 residues. The CDR3 is CASSPPGGYEQYF. The CDR3 coding sequence is TGTGCCAGCAGCCCCCCGGGTGGGTACGAGCAGTACTTC.

This clone was counted once. V and J are TRBV9 and TRBJ2-1, with TRBD1 as a possible D gene (6 bases). There are 15 residues in the CDR3. Germline V gene data show CDR1 as SGDLS and CDR2 as YYNGEE. The V end lost 4 bases, the J end lost 3 bases, and 14 bases lay between the germline ends. This CDR3 reads CASSPDRDIYNEQFF. The CDR3 bases are TGTGCCAGCAGCCCAGACCGGGACATCTACAATGAGCAGTTCTTC. The complete variable domain, with remaining parts taken from reference TRBV9 and TRBJ2-1, reads DSGVTQTPKHLITATGQRVTLRCSPRSGDLSVYWYQQSLDQGLQFLIQYYNGEERAKGNILERFSAQQFPDLHSELNLSSLELGDSALYFCASSPDRDIYNEQFFGPGTRLTVL.

This clone was counted at least ten times. This sample also contains other DNA sequences that code for the same CDR3. The rearrangement uses TRBV5-1 and TRBJ1-2, with D possibly being TRBD1 (6 bases). Looked up from germline, CDR1 is SGHRS and CDR2 is YFSETQ. CDR3 length equals 15 residues. Trimming took off 0 bases at V and 6 bases at J, with 15 bases between the two ends. This CDR3 is CASSLAGPGAHGYTF. The CDR3 DNA reads as TGCGCCAGCAGCTTGGCCGGGCCAGGGGCGCATGGCTACACCTTC.

This clone has only a few counts. One base away lies a much larger clone, so this may be a sequencing read error. The chain carries TRBV11-2 and TRBJ2-1; D remains unclear. This CDR3 contains 12 residues. CDR1 is SGHAT and CDR2 is FQNNGV in the germline V gene. Trimming took off 1 base at V and 5 bases at J, with 3 bases between the two ends. The CDR3: CASSLGNNEQFF. The CDR3, as DNA: TGTGCCAGCAGCTTAGGGAACAATGAGCAGTTCTTC.

CDR3 sequence: CASSQPPDYEQYF. DNA for the CDR3: TGCGCCAGCAGCCAACCGCCCGACTACGAGCAGTACTTC. The chain uses TRBV4-3 and TRBJ2-7; D ambiguous. Germline CDR1 reads LGHNA; CDR2 reads YSLEER. This CDR3 is built from 13 residues. Trimming left V 2 bases short and J 3 bases short, with 8 bases between.

The V call is TRBV4-1, the J call TRBJ1-2; D is unresolved. Germline V CDR1 and CDR2: MGHRA, YSYEKL. CDR3 length: 14 amino acids. V dropped 0 bases and J dropped 4 bases, with 9 bases sitting between them. The CDR3 protein is CASSQDWEFYGYTF. The CDR3 nucleotides read TGCGCCAGCAGCCAAGATTGGGAATTCTATGGCTACACCTTC.

This clone is a singleton in its sample. The gene calls are TRBV4-1 and TRBJ2-5; either TRBD1 or TRBD2 may supply D (6 bases each). Germline loops: CDR1 MGHRA, CDR2 YSYEKL. V dropped 8 bases and J dropped 1 base, with 14 bases sitting between them. CDR3 length equals 14 residues. In DNA form, the CDR3 reads TGCGCCAGCCGAGATGGGGGGCCCCAAGAGACCCAGTACTTC. The encoded protein is CASRDGGPQETQYF.

Points on this clone: A much bigger clone sits one base away, suggesting this may be a read error. The chain has TRBV7-9 and TRBJ2-7; 7 bases map to TRBD1. The CDR3 consists of 13 residues. V lost 6 bases and J lost 2; bases outside the gene matches: 4. In germline, CDR1 is SEHNR, CDR2 FQNEAQ (reference sequence). The CDR3 nucleotides read TGTGCCAGCAGTCGGGGACAGACCTACGAGCAGTACTTC. Its translation is CASSRGQTYEQYF.

J is TRBJ2-7 and V is TRBV5-4; tentative D call: TRBD2 (5 bases). CDR1 is SGHNT and CDR2 is YYREEE in the germline V gene (reference sequence). Trimming pared 3 bases from V and 4 bases from J, leaving 17 bases between. The CDR3 consists of 15 residues. The CDR3 sequence: CASSSGPGIKYEQYF. CDR3 DNA: TGTGCCAGCAGCTCGGGCCCCGGGATCAAATACGAGCAGTACTTC.

The chain couples TRBV6-1 to TRBJ2-7; 8 bases line up with TRBD2. V dropped 1 base and J dropped 4; count of bases not matched to a gene: 9. The germline CDR1 and CDR2 sequences are MNHNS and SASEGT. CDR3 length: 16 residues. The CDR3 sequence: CASSEGPLAGQYEQYF. DNA of the CDR3: TGTGCCAGCAGTGAAGGGCCTTTAGCGGGACAATACGAGCAGTACTTC.

V gene TRBV27 combines with J gene TRBJ1-1; possible D gene TRBD1, 5 bases. V was shortened by 9 bases and J by 4 bases, with 18 bases between the two germline ends. The CDR3 runs 14 residues. The germline CDR1 and CDR2 sequences are MNHEY and SMNVEV (reference sequence). CDR3 coding DNA: TGTGCCAGTCTGGAAGTTTGGGGGGGCACTGAAGCTTTCTTT. Translating gives CASLEVWGGTEAFF.